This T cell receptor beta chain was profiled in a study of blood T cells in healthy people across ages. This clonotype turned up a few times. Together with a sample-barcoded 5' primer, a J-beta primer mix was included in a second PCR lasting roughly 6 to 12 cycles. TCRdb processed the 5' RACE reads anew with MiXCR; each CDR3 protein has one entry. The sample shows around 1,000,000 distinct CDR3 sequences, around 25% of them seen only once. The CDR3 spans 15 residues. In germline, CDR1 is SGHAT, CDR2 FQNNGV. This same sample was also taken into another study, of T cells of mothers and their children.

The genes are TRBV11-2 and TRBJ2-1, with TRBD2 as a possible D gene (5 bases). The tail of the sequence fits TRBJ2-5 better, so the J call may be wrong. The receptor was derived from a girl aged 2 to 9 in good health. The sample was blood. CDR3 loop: CASSLGPPTGETQYF. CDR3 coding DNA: TGTGCCAGCAGCCTTGGCCCCCCGACGGGGGAGACCCAGTACTTC.